The source of this TCR beta chain is a study of chemoradiotherapy in HPV16-positive cancers. V shed 4 bases and J shed 11 bases, with 18 bases lying between them. The germline V gene encodes CDR1 SGHTS and CDR2 YDEGEE. CDR3 size: 14 residues. Sequencing was performed with immunoSEQ multiplex PCR; in TCRdb, only in-frame clones are kept and a portion is missing. The table shows about 68,000 clones, with approximately 91% occurring only once. In regard to this clone: Its antigen is unknown.

The study, taken as a whole, reports: Better recurrence-free survival went with HPV-responsive T-cell expansion in HPV16-positive patients. Functional assays defining HPV-specific T cells used only a couple of HPV16-positive patients.

Sequencing used blood, obtained from a patient who underwent chemoradiotherapy. The chain recombines TRBV5-8 with TRBJ1-4, with D hard to call. The receptor comes from a human donor with HPV-associated anogenital cancer. Here the CDR3 reads CASSGSVLNPKLFF. DNA of the CDR3: TGTGCCAGCAGCGGGTCGGTACTCAACCCTAAACTGTTTTTT.